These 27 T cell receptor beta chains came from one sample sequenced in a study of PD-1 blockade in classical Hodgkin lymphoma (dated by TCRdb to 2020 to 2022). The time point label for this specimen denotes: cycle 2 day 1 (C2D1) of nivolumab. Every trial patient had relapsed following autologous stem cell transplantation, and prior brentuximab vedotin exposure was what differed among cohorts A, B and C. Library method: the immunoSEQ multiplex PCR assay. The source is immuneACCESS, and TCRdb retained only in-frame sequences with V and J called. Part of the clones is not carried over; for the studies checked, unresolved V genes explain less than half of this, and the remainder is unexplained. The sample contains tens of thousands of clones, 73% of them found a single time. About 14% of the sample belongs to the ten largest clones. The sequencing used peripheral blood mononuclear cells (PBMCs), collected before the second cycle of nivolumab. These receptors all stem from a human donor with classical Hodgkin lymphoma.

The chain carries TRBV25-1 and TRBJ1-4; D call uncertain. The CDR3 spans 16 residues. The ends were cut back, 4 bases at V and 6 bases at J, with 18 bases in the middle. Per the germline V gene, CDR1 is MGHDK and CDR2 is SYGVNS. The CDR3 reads CASSVGRIQYDEKLFF. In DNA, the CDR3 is TGTGCCAGCAGTGTGGGGAGGATCCAGTATGATGAAAAACTGTTTTTT. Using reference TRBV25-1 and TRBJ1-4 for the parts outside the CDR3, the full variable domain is EADIYQTPRYLVIGTGKKITLECSQTMGHDKMYWYQQDPGMELHLIHYSYGVNSTEKGDLSSESTVSRIRTEHFPLTLESARPSHTSQYLCASSVGRIQYDEKLFFGSGTQLSVL.

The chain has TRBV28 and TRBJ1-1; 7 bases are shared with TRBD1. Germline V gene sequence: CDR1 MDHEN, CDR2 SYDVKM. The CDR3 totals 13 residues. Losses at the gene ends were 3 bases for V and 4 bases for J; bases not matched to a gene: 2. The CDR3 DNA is TGTGCCAGCAGTTTGACAGGGTTCACTGAAGCTTTCTTT. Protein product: CASSLTGFTEAFF.

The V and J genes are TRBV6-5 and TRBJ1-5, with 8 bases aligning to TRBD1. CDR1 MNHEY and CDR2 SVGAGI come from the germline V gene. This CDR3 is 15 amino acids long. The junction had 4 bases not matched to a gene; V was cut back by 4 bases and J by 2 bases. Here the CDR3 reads CASSFSTGGNQPQHF. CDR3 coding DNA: TGTGCCAGCAGTTTTTCGACAGGGGGCAATCAGCCCCAGCATTTT.

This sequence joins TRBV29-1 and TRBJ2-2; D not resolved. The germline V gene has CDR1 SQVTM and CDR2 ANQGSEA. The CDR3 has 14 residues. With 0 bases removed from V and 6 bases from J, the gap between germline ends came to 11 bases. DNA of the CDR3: TGCAGCGTTGAAGATCAGGTTCACCCCGGGGAGCTGTTTTTT. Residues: CSVEDQVHPGELFF.

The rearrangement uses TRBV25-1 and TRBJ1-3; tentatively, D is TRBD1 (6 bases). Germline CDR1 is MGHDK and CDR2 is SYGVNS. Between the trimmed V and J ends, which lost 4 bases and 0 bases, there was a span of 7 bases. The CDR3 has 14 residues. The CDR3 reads CASSVTGSGNTIYF. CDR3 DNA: TGTGCCAGCAGTGTGACAGGCTCTGGAAACACCATATATTTT.

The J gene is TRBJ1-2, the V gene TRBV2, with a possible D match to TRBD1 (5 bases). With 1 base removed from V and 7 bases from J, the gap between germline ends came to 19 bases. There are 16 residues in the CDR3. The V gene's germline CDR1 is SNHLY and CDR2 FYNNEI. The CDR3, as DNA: TGTGCCAGCAGTGAAGGGCGAGGACAATTGGTAGGTGGCTACACCTTC. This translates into CASSEGRGQLVGGYTF. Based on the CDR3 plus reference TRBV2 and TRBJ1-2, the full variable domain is EPEVTQTPSHQVTQMGQEVILRCVPISNHLYFYWYRQILGQKVEFLVSFYNNEISEKSEIFDDQFSVERPDGSNFTLKIRSTKLEDSAMYFCASSEGRGQLVGGYTFGSGTRLTVV.

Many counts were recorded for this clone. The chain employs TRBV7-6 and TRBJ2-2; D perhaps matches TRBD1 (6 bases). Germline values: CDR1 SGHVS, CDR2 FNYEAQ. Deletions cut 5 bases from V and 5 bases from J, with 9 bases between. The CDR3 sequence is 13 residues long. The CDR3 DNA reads TGTGCCAGCAGCCCTCAGGGGACCGGGGAGCTGTTTTTT. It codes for CASSPQGTGELFF. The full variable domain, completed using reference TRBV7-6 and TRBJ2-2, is GAGVSQSPRYKVTKRGQDVALRCDPISGHVSLYWYRQALGQGPEFLTYFNYEAQQDKSGLPNDRFSAERPEGSISTLTIQRTEQRDSAMYRCASSPQGTGELFFGEGSRLTVL.

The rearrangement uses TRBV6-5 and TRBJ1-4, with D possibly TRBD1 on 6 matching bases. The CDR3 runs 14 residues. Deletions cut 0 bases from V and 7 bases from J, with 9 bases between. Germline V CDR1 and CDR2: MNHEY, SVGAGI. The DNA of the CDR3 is TGTGCCAGCAGTTACTCGGGGGACACTGAAAAACTGTTTTTT. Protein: CASSYSGDTEKLFF.

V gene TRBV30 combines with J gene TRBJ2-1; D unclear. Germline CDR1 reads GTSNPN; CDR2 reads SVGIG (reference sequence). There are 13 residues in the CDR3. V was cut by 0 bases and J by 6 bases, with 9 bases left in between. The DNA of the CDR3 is TGTGCCTGGAGTGTAAGGGCCCTCAATGAGCAGTTCTTC. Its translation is CAWSVRALNEQFF.

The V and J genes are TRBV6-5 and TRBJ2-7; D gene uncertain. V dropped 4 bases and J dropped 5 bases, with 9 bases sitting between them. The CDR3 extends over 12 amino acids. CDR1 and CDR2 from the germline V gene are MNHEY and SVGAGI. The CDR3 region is CASSSLRDEQYF. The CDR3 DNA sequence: TGTGCCAGCAGTTCCCTCCGGGACGAGCAGTACTTC.

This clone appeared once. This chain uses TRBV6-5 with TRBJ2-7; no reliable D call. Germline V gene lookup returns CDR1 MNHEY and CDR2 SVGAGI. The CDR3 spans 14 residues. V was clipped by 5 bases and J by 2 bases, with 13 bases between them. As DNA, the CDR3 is TGTGCCAGCAGTCCGTCCGACCCGGCCTACGAGCAGTACTTC. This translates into CASSPSDPAYEQYF.

The CDR3 sequence: CASSTNGARRSYNEQFF. CDR3 bases: TGTGCCAGCAGCACCAATGGGGCGCGACGCTCCTACAATGAGCAGTTCTTC. The chain combines TRBV14 with TRBJ2-1; tentatively, D is TRBD1 (5 bases). This CDR3 region has 17 residues. V shed 5 bases and J shed 0 bases, with 17 bases lying between them. Germline lookup yields CDR1 SGHDN and CDR2 FVKESK.

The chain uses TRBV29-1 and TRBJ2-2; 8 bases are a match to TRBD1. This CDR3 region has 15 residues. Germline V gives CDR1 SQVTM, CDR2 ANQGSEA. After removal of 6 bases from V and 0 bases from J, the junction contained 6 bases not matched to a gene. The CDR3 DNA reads TGCAGCGTCGTGGGACAGGAAACGAACACCGGGGAGCTGTTTTTT. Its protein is CSVVGQETNTGELFF.

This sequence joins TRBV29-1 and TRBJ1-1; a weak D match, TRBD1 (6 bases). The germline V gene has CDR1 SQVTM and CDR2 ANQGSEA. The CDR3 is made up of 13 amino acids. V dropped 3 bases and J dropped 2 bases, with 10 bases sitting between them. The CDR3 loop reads CSVETGVNTEAFF. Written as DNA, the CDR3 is TGCAGCGTTGAGACAGGCGTTAACACTGAAGCTTTCTTT.

CDR3 bases: TGCGCCAGCAGCCAAGCGGGGGGCTCCTACGAGCAGTACTTC. Its translation: CASSQAGGSYEQYF. The chain has TRBV4-1 and TRBJ2-7; 7 nucleotides align to TRBD2. This CDR3 region has 14 residues. In germline, CDR1 is MGHRA, CDR2 YSYEKL. The V segment lost 1 base and the J segment 0 bases; nucleotides outside the gene matches: 0.

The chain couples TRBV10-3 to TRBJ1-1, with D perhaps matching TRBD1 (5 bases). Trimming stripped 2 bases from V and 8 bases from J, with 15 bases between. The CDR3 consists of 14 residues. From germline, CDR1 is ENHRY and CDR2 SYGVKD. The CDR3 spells CAISEPTPTAEAFF. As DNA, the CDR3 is TGTGCCATCAGTGAGCCCACACCGACAGCCGAAGCTTTCTTT.

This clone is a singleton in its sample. In DNA form, the CDR3 reads TGTGCCAGCATTATAACCCCGGGCGGCCCCTATGGCTACACCTTC. Amino acids: CASIITPGGPYGYTF. The genes are TRBV28 and TRBJ1-2; D uncertain. Trimming pared 7 bases from V and 4 bases from J, leaving 19 bases between. Germline V gives CDR1 MDHEN, CDR2 SYDVKM. The CDR3 covers 15 residues.

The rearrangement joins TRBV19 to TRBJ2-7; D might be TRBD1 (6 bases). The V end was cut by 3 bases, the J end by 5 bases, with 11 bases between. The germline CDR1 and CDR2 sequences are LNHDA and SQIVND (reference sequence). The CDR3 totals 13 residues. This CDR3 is CASSITGTHEQYF. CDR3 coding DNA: TGTGCCAGTAGTATTACAGGGACCCACGAGCAGTACTTC.

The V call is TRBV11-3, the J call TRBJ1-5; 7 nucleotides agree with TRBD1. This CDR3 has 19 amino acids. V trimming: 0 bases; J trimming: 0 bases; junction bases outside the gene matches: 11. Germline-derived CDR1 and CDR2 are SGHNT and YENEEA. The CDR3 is CASSLEPPPTGFSNQPQHF. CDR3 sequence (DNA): TGTGCCAGCAGCTTAGAGCCCCCCCCGACAGGGTTTAGCAATCAGCCCCAGCATTTT.

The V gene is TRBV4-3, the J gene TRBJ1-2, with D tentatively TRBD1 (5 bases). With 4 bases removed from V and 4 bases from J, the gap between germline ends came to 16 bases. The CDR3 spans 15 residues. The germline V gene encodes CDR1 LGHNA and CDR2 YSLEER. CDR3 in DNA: TGCGCCAGCAGCCCCACTTTCCAGGGATCCTATGGCTACACCTTC. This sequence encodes CASSPTFQGSYGYTF.

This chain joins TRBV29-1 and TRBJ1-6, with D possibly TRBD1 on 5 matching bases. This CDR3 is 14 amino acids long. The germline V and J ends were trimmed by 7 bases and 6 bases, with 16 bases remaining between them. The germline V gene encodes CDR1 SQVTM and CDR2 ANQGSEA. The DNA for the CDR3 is TGCAGCGCCAAAACCTCCGGGGCTAATTCACCCCTCCACTTT. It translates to CSAKTSGANSPLHF. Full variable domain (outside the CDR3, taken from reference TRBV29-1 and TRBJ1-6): SAVISQKPSRDICQRGTSLTIQCQVDSQVTMMFWYRQQPGQSLTLIATANQGSEATYESGFVIDKFPISRPNLTFSTLTVSNMSPEDSSIYLCSAKTSGANSPLHFGNGTRLTVT.

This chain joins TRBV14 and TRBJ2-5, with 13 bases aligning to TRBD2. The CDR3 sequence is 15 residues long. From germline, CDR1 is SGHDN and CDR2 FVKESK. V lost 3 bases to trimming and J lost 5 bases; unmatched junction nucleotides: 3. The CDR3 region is CASSQGLAGLETQYF. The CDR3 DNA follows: TGTGCCAGCAGCCAGGGACTAGCGGGACTGGAGACCCAGTACTTC. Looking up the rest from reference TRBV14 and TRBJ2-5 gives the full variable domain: EAGVTQFPSHSVIEKGQTVTLRCDPISGHDNLYWYRRVMGKEIKFLLHFVKESKQDESGMPNNRFLAERTGGTYSTLKVQPAELEDSGVYFCASSQGLAGLETQYFGPGTRLLVL.

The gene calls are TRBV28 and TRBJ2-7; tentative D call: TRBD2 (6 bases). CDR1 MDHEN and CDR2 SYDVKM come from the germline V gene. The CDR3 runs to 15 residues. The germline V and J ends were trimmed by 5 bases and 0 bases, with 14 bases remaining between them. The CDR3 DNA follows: TGTGCCAGCAGTCGCAGCGGGCTTATCTCCTACGAGCAGTACTTC. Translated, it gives CASSRSGLISYEQYF.

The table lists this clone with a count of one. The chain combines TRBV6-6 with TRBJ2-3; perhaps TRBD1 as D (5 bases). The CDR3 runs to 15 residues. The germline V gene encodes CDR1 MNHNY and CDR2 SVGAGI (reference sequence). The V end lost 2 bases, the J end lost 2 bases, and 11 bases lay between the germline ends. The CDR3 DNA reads TGTGCCAGCAGTTACAGGGGTTACCACACAGATACGCAGTATTTT. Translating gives CASSYRGYHTDTQYF.

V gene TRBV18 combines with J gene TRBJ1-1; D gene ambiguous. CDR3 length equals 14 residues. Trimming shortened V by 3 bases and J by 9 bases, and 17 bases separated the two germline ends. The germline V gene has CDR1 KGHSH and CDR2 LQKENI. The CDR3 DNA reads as TGTGCCAGCTCACCCCCGGGTTTGATAGGGAAAGCTTTCTTT. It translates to CASSPPGLIGKAFF.

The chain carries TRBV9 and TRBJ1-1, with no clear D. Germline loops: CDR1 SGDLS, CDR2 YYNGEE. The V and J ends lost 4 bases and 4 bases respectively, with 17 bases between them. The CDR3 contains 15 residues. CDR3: CASSPSTLGSTEAFF. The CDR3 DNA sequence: TGTGCCAGCAGCCCCTCGACCCTCGGGAGCACTGAAGCTTTCTTT.

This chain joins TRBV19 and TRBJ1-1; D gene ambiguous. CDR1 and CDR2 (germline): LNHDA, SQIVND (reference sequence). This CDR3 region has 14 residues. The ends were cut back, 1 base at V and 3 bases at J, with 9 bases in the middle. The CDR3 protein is CASSIGGSYTEAFF. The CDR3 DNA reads TGTGCCAGTAGTATAGGTGGCAGTTACACTGAAGCTTTCTTT.